These T cell receptor beta chains were read from a single sample in a study of response to subunit inactivated influenza vaccine. One entry per CDR3 protein results from TCRdb running MiXCR on the RT-PCR reads. This table has about 580,000 distinct CDR3 sequences, 14% appearing once. Material: PBMCs from blood, obtained 12 days after vaccination. The source is a man over 45 who received an inactivated influenza vaccine. CDR3s include the opening cysteine and the closing phenylalanine or tryptophan. Each record gives: J gene, clone size, D gene, V gene, CDR3 protein, CDR3 DNA. The D gene is left open where the match is weak. Size is omitted from some rows. Given values are once, few, many or a class for expanded clones.

J gene: TRBJ1-4
clone size: many
D gene: -
V gene: TRBV15
CDR3 protein: CATSSGLNEKLFF
CDR3 DNA: TGTGCCACCAGCAGCGGACTTAATGAAAAACTGTTTTTT

J gene: TRBJ2-1
clone size: few
D gene: TRBD2
V gene: TRBV5-1
CDR3 protein: CASSLLPSGGGSNEQFF
CDR3 DNA: TGCGCCAGCAGCTTGCTTCCTAGCGGGGGCGGGTCCAATGAGCAGTTCTTC

J gene: TRBJ2-1
clone size: few
D gene: -
V gene: TRBV27
CDR3 protein: CASSSPLRGGGRFF
CDR3 DNA: TGTGCCAGCAGTTCCCCATTACGAGGGGGAGGGCGGTTCTTC

J gene: TRBJ1-4
clone size: -
D gene: -
V gene: TRBV10-3
CDR3 protein: CAISELRGRGGGTNEKLFF
CDR3 DNA: TGTGCCATCAGTGAGCTGCGGGGTAGGGGAGGAGGAACTAATGAAAAACTGTTTTTT

J gene: TRBJ2-5
clone size: -
D gene: TRBD2
V gene: TRBV20-1
CDR3 protein: CSARDAGGQGETQYF
CDR3 DNA: TGCAGTGCTAGAGATGCGGGGGGCCAAGGAGAGACCCAGTACTTC

J gene: TRBJ2-3
clone size: few
D gene: -
V gene: TRBV29-1
CDR3 protein: CSVDEGGRDTQYF
CDR3 DNA: TGCAGCGTTGATGAGGGGGGCAGGGATACGCAGTATTTT

J gene: TRBJ2-3
clone size: -
D gene: -
V gene: TRBV20-1
CDR3 protein: CSARFGGLTTDTQYF
CDR3 DNA: TGCAGTGCTAGGTTTGGGGGGCTAACCACAGATACGCAGTATTTT

J gene: TRBJ2-1
clone size: few
D gene: TRBD2
V gene: TRBV7-6
CDR3 protein: CASSFRLAGGRNEQFF
CDR3 DNA: TGTGCCAGCAGCTTCCGACTAGCGGGAGGGCGGAATGAGCAGTTCTTC

J gene: TRBJ1-1
clone size: few
D gene: -
V gene: TRBV20-1
CDR3 protein: CSARQFEAFF
CDR3 DNA: TGCAGTGCGAGACAGTTTGAAGCTTTCTTT

J gene: TRBJ2-3
clone size: few
D gene: TRBD2
V gene: TRBV6-5
CDR3 protein: CASSFGLAGSTDTQYF
CDR3 DNA: TGTGCCAGCAGTTTCGGACTAGCGGGGAGCACAGATACGCAGTATTTT

J gene: TRBJ1-6
clone size: many
D gene: -
V gene: TRBV9
CDR3 protein: CASSEDSGYNSPLHF
CDR3 DNA: TGTGCCAGCAGCGAGGACAGCGGATATAATTCACCCCTCCACTTT

J gene: TRBJ2-3
clone size: -
D gene: TRBD1
V gene: TRBV6-2/TRBV6-3
CDR3 protein: CASKGQGGTDTQYF
CDR3 DNA: TGTGCCAGCAAAGGACAGGGTGGCACAGATACGCAGTATTTT

J gene: TRBJ2-5
clone size: many
D gene: -
V gene: TRBV5-1
CDR3 protein: CASSLSGGRETQYF
CDR3 DNA: TGTGCCAGTAGTCTATCGGGGGGCAGGGAGACCCAGTACTTC

J gene: TRBJ2-7
clone size: -
D gene: -
V gene: TRBV9
CDR3 protein: CASSVGSRSSYEQYF
CDR3 DNA: TGTGCCAGCAGCGTAGGTAGCCGAAGCTCCTACGAGCAGTACTTC

J gene: TRBJ1-1
clone size: few
D gene: -
V gene: TRBV5-1
CDR3 protein: CASSTVGPLTNEAFF
CDR3 DNA: TGCGCCAGCAGCACTGTGGGGCCTCTCACCAATGAAGCTTTCTTT

J gene: TRBJ2-7
clone size: -
D gene: TRBD2
V gene: TRBV27
CDR3 protein: CASSLGRTRGEQYF
CDR3 DNA: TGTGCCAGCAGTTTGGGCAGGACTAGGGGCGAGCAGTACTTC

J gene: TRBJ2-1
clone size: -
D gene: -
V gene: TRBV20-1
CDR3 protein: CSADGNLNNEQSF
CDR3 DNA: TGCAGTGCCGATGGAAACTTGAACAATGAGCAGTCCTTC

J gene: TRBJ1-2
clone size: few
D gene: -
V gene: TRBV6-2/TRBV6-3
CDR3 protein: CASSYPDRQSGYTF
CDR3 DNA: TGTGCCAGCAGTTACCCTGACAGGCAGAGTGGCTACACCTTC

J gene: TRBJ1-1
clone size: many
D gene: -
V gene: TRBV7-9
CDR3 protein: CASSLAGGAEAFF
CDR3 DNA: TGTGCCAGCAGCTTAGCGGGGGGGGCTGAAGCTTTCTTT

J gene: TRBJ2-7
clone size: -
D gene: -
V gene: TRBV25-1
CDR3 protein: CASSEPGGSNEQYF
CDR3 DNA: TGTGCCAGCAGTGAACCCGGGGGTAGCAACGAGCAGTACTTC

J gene: TRBJ2-5
clone size: many
D gene: TRBD2
V gene: TRBV7-7
CDR3 protein: CASSFGTSGSGETQYF
CDR3 DNA: TGTGCCAGCAGCTTTGGGACTAGCGGGAGCGGAGAGACCCAGTACTTC

J gene: TRBJ2-5
clone size: many
D gene: -
V gene: TRBV29-1
CDR3 protein: CSVDKFGGQETQYF
CDR3 DNA: TGCAGCGTTGATAAGTTTGGGGGCCAAGAGACCCAGTACTTC

J gene: TRBJ1-1
clone size: -
D gene: -
V gene: TRBV5-1
CDR3 protein: CASSSRVGTEAFF
CDR3 DNA: TGCGCCAGCAGCTCCAGGGTCGGCACTGAAGCTTTCTTT